This T cell receptor (beta chain) is from a study of T cell repertoires and HLA-DP antigens. Background on the study: Donor ages ranged from 18-to-29 to 60-to-69; a couple of men, one woman. Overall study results and limits: Clones undetected before culture averaged 36.3% against one allele and under 60% against the other.

Produced via immunoSEQ multiplex PCR; TCRdb's table is partial and in-frame only. The sample contains fewer than 75,000 clones, 80% of which appear only once. The junction had 2 bases not matched to a gene; V was cut back by 4 bases and J by 2 bases. CDR1 and CDR2 from the germline V gene are SGHNT and YYREEE (reference sequence). The CDR3 loop spans 13 amino acids. Turning to this clone: The antigen remains unidentified.

The origin of this receptor is a man in his sixties in good health and CMV-seronegative. The gene calls are TRBV5-4 and TRBJ1-2; TRBD1 agrees at 7 bases. The sample comprised CD4+ T cells from PBMCs. The CDR3 is CASSAQGNYGYTF. The CDR3 DNA is TGTGCCAGCAGCGCACAGGGGAACTATGGCTACACCTTC.